The entry below describes one TCR beta chain. With 1 base clipped from V and 0 bases from J, the junction kept 9 bases outside the gene matches. CDR3 length: 17 amino acids. Per germline, CDR1 SGHAT and CDR2 FQNNGV. The data derive from a study of blood T cells in healthy people across ages. Primers used in a second PCR of roughly 6 to 11 cycles were a sample-barcoded 5' primer and a J-beta primer mix. TCRdb used MiXCR to reprocess the 5' RACE reads, holding one entry per CDR3 protein. The sample lists some 1 million distinct CDR3 sequences, 45% occurring once. The sample consisted of blood. The J gene is TRBJ2-7, the V gene TRBV11-2, with 7 bases identical to TRBD2. The TCR sequence derives from a woman aged 55-75 years in good health. CDR3 nucleotide sequence: TGTGCCAGCAGCTTAGCCTCCGGGACTACCCACTCCTACGAGCAGTACTTC. Protein sequence: CASSLASGTTHSYEQYF.